This entry describes one TCR beta chain. Its specificity is not known. This entry comes from a study of OX40 agonist ivuxolimab in advanced cancers. Study background: With a range of about 23 to 90, age averaged roughly 60 years, and 75% to 90% were male. Earlier treatment with anti-PD-1, anti-PD-L1 or anti-CTLA-4 was permitted, and 30% to 40% had received some. Study outcomes and limitations: Also present in some nonresponders was a low level of normalized T-cell clonal expansion. The mean number of expanded clones was higher in CD8+ T cells than in CD4+.

The V and J ends lost 0 bases and 3 bases, in that order; junction bases with no gene match: 3. The length of the CDR3 is 15 residues. Per the germline V gene, CDR1 is SGHRS and CDR2 is YFSETQ. TCRdb's table, derived via immunoSEQ multiplex PCR, lists solely in-frame clones and lacks some. This sample has some 62,000 clones, with roughly 89% found just once. The source was CD4+ or CD8+ T cells sorted from blood, collected in a trial of the OX40 agonist ivuxolimab. The TCR originated in an adult with an advanced solid tumor such as melanoma, head and neck, liver or kidney cancer. The chain combines TRBV5-1 with TRBJ2-1; 7 positions match TRBD1. The CDR3 loop reads CASSLAGQHYNEQFF. CDR3 sequence (DNA): TGCGCCAGCAGCTTGGCGGGACAGCACTACAATGAGCAGTTCTTC.